A single sample is the source of the 29 T cell receptor beta chains below, sequenced in a study of cytomegalovirus exposure and HLA in healthy donors. PCR amplification relied on 60 Vbeta primers (plus 13 Jbeta primers). The table came from immunoSEQ multiplex PCR; TCRdb's copy has only in-frame clones and leaves some out. The data show about 120,000 clones, with approximately 81% seen just once and under 4% held by the top ten. The sequenced sample was PBMCs. The receptors originated from a woman aged 30 to 39 in good health and CMV-seronegative.

The chain employs TRBV30 and TRBJ1-2, with 11 nucleotides matching TRBD1. In germline, CDR1 is GTSNPN, CDR2 SVGIG (reference sequence). V shed 2 bases and J 0 bases; nucleotides not matched to a gene: 8. The CDR3 is 17 residues long. CDR3 loop: CAWSWGTGGTANYGYTF. The DNA for the CDR3 is TGTGCCTGGAGTTGGGGGACAGGGGGTACAGCTAACTATGGCTACACCTTC.

This chain uses TRBV7-2 with TRBJ2-4; D is unclear. V was shortened by 1 base and J by 2 bases, with 9 bases between the two germline ends. Germline V gene lookup returns CDR1 SGHTA and CDR2 FQGNSA. CDR3 length equals 15 residues. The CDR3 is CASSLVTGSKNIQYF. In DNA form, the CDR3 reads TGTGCCAGCAGCTTAGTTACGGGTTCCAAAAACATTCAGTACTTC.

The CDR3 region is CASSYDGDQPQHF. DNA for the CDR3: TGTGCCAGCAGCTACGACGGGGATCAGCCCCAGCATTTT. The chain has TRBV28 and TRBJ1-5; no clear D gene. There are 13 residues in the CDR3. CDR1 is MDHEN and CDR2 is SYDVKM in the germline V gene. Deletions cut 6 bases from V and 5 bases from J, with 11 bases between.

The chain uses TRBV28 and TRBJ2-7; D is possibly TRBD2 (6 bases). Trimming pared 4 bases from V and 7 bases from J, leaving 14 bases between. The CDR3 spans 13 residues. Germline CDR1 reads MDHEN; CDR2 reads SYDVKM. CDR3 sequence: CASSWEDHCEQYF. The CDR3 nucleotides read TGTGCCAGCAGTTGGGAGGACCATTGTGAGCAGTACTTC.

The V call is TRBV28, the J call TRBJ2-5; D is unresolved. V was pared by 6 bases and J by 5 bases, with 13 bases between. Germline V gene data show CDR1 as MDHEN and CDR2 as SYDVKM. The length of the CDR3 is 13 residues. The CDR3 is CASSRQVPETQYF. CDR3 in DNA: TGTGCCAGCAGCAGACAAGTTCCCGAGACCCAGTACTTC.

Turning to this clone: A junction end diverges from the germline sequence, so it may reflect a read error. V usage is TRBV7-9 and J usage is TRBJ1-1, with a weak D call TRBD1 (6 bases). This CDR3 has 12 amino acids. Per germline, CDR1 SEHNR and CDR2 FQNEAQ (reference sequence). The CDR3 DNA reads as TGTTCCAGCAGCCCCAGGGGAACTGAAGCTTTCTTT. It translates to CSSSPRGTEAFF.

This rearrangement joins TRBV2 to TRBJ2-3; 12 bases are a match to TRBD2. There are 15 residues in the CDR3. The V and J ends lost 5 bases and 1 base, in that order; junction bases with no gene match: 1. The germline CDR1 and CDR2 sequences are SNHLY and FYNNEI. CDR3 sequence: CASSLAGGGTDTQYF. The DNA for the CDR3 is TGTGCCAGCAGTCTAGCGGGGGGGGGCACAGATACGCAGTATTTT.

This clone was seen a single time. The rearrangement uses TRBV7-2 and TRBJ2-2, with 9 positions matching TRBD2. The germline gives CDR1 SGHTA, CDR2 FQGNSA. The CDR3 length is 17 residues. Trimming removed 5 bases from V and 5 bases from J; junction bases left unmatched: 12. Here the CDR3 reads CASSPNHLAGVTGELFF. Here the CDR3 DNA reads TGTGCCAGCAGCCCGAACCACTTAGCGGGAGTTACCGGGGAGCTGTTTTTT.

V is TRBV5-8 and J is TRBJ1-1, with 8 bases identical to TRBD1. The CDR3 length is 14 residues. Unmatched junction bases numbered 1, after V lost 2 bases and J lost 1 base. From germline, CDR1 is SGHTS and CDR2 YDEGEE. The CDR3, as DNA: TGTGCCAGCAGCTTTGGACAGGGGAACACTGAAGCTTTCTTT. This gives the protein CASSFGQGNTEAFF.

The chain combines TRBV6-1 with TRBJ2-7, with D perhaps matching TRBD2 (6 bases). Germline V gene lookup returns CDR1 MNHNS and CDR2 SASEGT. This CDR3 region has 13 residues. Trimming pared 6 bases from V and 2 bases from J, leaving 11 bases between. The CDR3 loop is CASRGGEAYEQYF. CDR3 nucleotides: TGTGCCAGCAGGGGCGGGGAGGCCTACGAGCAGTACTTC.

The rearrangement links TRBV5-1 to TRBJ1-6; 10 nucleotides align to TRBD1. This CDR3 region has 15 residues. Trimming removed 2 bases from V and 7 bases from J; junction bases left unmatched: 3. The V gene's germline CDR1 is SGHRS and CDR2 YFSETQ. This chain's CDR3 is CASSFGQGGNSPLHF. The CDR3 bases are TGCGCCAGCAGCTTCGGACAGGGGGGAAATTCACCCCTCCACTTT.

The chain uses TRBV7-2 and TRBJ1-6; the D gene is possibly TRBD1 (5 bases). The CDR3 spans 13 residues. V shed 3 bases and J shed 7 bases, with 7 bases lying between them. In germline, CDR1 is SGHTA, CDR2 FQGNSA. The CDR3 protein is CASSFDRNSPLHF. The CDR3 nucleotides read TGTGCCAGCAGCTTCGACAGAAATTCACCCCTCCACTTT.

The chain uses TRBV27 and TRBJ2-6; the D gene is possibly TRBD1 (5 bases). The CDR3 is 15 residues long. CDR1 MNHEY and CDR2 SMNVEV come from the germline V gene (reference sequence). The V end lost 5 bases, the J end lost 2 bases, and 10 bases lay between the germline ends. The CDR3 coding sequence is TGTGCCAGCAGTCCAGGGTGGCCTGGGGCCAACGTCCTGACTTTC. Amino acid sequence: CASSPGWPGANVLTF.

The chain employs TRBV6-4 and TRBJ2-3; 8 bases align to TRBD2. The CDR3 has 16 amino acids. V was clipped by 0 bases and J by 2 bases; unmatched bases: 4. Germline assignment: CDR1 MRHNA and CDR2 SNTAGT. CDR3 loop: CASSDSEAGDTDTQYF. For the CDR3, the DNA is TGTGCCAGCAGTGACTCGGAAGCGGGAGACACAGATACGCAGTATTTT.

V gene TRBV11-2 combines with J gene TRBJ1-3; D possibly corresponds to TRBD1 (5 bases). CDR3 length: 15 residues. CDR1 and CDR2 (germline): SGHAT, FQNNGV. V was trimmed by 5 bases and J by 2 bases, leaving 13 bases between them. DNA for the CDR3: TGTGCCAGCAGCCAAGGACAAGTTACTGGAAACACCATATATTTT. It codes for CASSQGQVTGNTIYF.

Worth noting for this clone: The junction does not match germline at one end; this may be a read error. The rearrangement uses TRBV7-9 and TRBJ1-3; TRBD1 might be the D (6 bases). The CDR3 length is 16 residues. CDR1 is SEHNR, CDR2 FQNEAQ, per germline (reference sequence). CDR3 region: CSSSLAGVQAGNTIYF. For the CDR3, the DNA is TGTTCCAGCAGCTTAGCAGGGGTCCAAGCCGGAAACACCATATATTTT.

The rearrangement uses TRBV4-3 and TRBJ2-7, with TRBD1 identical over 8 bases. Trimming cost V 2 bases and J 6 bases; bases outside gene matches: 12. The CDR3 is made up of 16 amino acids. Germline CDR1 is LGHNA and CDR2 is YSLEER. CDR3 DNA sequence: TGCGCCAGCAGCCAATTAGAAGGACAGGGCTCAAGCGAGCAGTACTTC. Protein sequence: CASSQLEGQGSSEQYF.

The chain joins TRBV28 to TRBJ2-5; D uncertain. Trimming cost V 4 bases and J 3 bases, with 3 bases left between them. Germline-derived CDR1 and CDR2 are MDHEN and SYDVKM. CDR3 size: 11 residues. CDR3 residues: CASSYKETQYF. CDR3 sequence (DNA): TGTGCCAGCAGTTACAAAGAGACCCAGTACTTC.

The chain combines TRBV5-1 with TRBJ2-7; the D gene is possibly TRBD1 (5 bases). This CDR3 contains 13 residues. CDR1 and CDR2 from the germline V gene are SGHRS and YFSETQ. V lost 1 base to trimming and J lost 3 bases, with 8 bases between them. CDR3 protein: CASSLSGNYEQYF. The CDR3 DNA follows: TGCGCCAGCAGCTTGTCAGGGAACTACGAGCAGTACTTC.

The chain combines TRBV27 with TRBJ2-7; 12 bases are shared with TRBD2. This CDR3 region has 14 residues. CDR1 and CDR2 (germline): MNHEY, SMNVEV (reference sequence). With V trimmed by 7 bases and J by 0 bases, 1 base remained unmatched. The CDR3, as DNA: TGTGCCAGCAAGACTAGCGGGAGCTCCTACGAGCAGTACTTC. Translation: CASKTSGSSYEQYF.

The chain links TRBV4-1 to TRBJ1-1; 9 bases are a match to TRBD1. The CDR3 runs 15 residues. Germline lookup yields CDR1 MGHRA and CDR2 YSYEKL. Losses at the gene ends were 5 bases for V and 6 bases for J; bases not matched to a gene: 10. The CDR3 loop reads CASSFVTGGGAEAFF. Here the CDR3 DNA reads TGCGCCAGCAGCTTTGTTACAGGGGGCGGTGCTGAAGCTTTCTTT.

The chain uses TRBV10-2 and TRBJ1-2; the D gene is possibly TRBD1 (6 bases). This CDR3 is built from 15 residues. Trimming left V 2 bases short and J 4 bases short, with 14 bases between. Germline-derived CDR1 and CDR2 are WSHSY and SAAADI. CDR3 protein: CASSETPVQGYGYTF. DNA for the CDR3: TGCGCCAGCAGTGAGACCCCCGTACAGGGCTATGGCTACACCTTC.

In its sample, this clone was seen a few times. The CDR3 is CASSSGLLSIEEQFF. The CDR3 region has the DNA TGCGCCAGCAGCTCCGGACTCCTGAGTATAGAGGAGCAGTTCTTC. V and J are TRBV5-1 and TRBJ2-1; TRBD2 is a possible D gene (5 bases). CDR1 is SGHRS, CDR2 YFSETQ, per germline. V lost 3 bases and J 10 bases, leaving 20 bases between the germline ends. This CDR3 has 15 amino acids.

The gene calls are TRBV15 and TRBJ2-7; D gene unclear. The germline V gene has CDR1 LNHNV and CDR2 YYDKDF (reference sequence). This CDR3 spans 12 amino acids. Trimming left V 0 bases short and J 5 bases short, with 5 bases between. The CDR3 DNA reads TGTGCCACCAGCAGAGAGGGCCACGAGCAGTACTTC. This gives the protein CATSREGHEQYF. Filled out from reference TRBV15 and TRBJ2-7, the complete variable domain reads DAMVIQNPRYQVTQFGKPVTLSCSQTLNHNVMYWYQQKSSQAPKLLFHYYDKDFNNEADTPDNFQSRRPNTSFCFLDIRSPGLGDTAMYLCATSREGHEQYFGPGTRLTVT.

CDR3 DNA: TGTGCCATCGGCTCCTCTTTAAATAATGAAAAACTGTTTTTT. The encoded protein is CAIGSSLNNEKLFF. The chain couples TRBV10-3 to TRBJ1-4; D is undetermined. Germline CDR1 is ENHRY and CDR2 is SYGVKD. Trimming cost V 8 bases and J 4 bases, with 14 bases left between them. This CDR3 comprises 14 residues.

The chain joins TRBV27 to TRBJ2-1; D call uncertain. Germline values: CDR1 MNHEY, CDR2 SMNVEV (reference sequence). The CDR3 runs to 13 residues. V was clipped by 5 bases and J by 2 bases, with 7 bases between them. In DNA, the CDR3 is TGTGCCAGCAGTACTTTAGCCTACAATGAGCAGTTCTTC. It specifies CASSTLAYNEQFF.

Details on this clone: One end of the junction does not line up with germline, which may come from a read error. The V gene is TRBV7-7, the J gene TRBJ2-5, with TRBD2 matching over 9 bases. Germline CDR1 reads SSHAT; CDR2 reads FNYEAQ (reference sequence). The CDR3 is 15 residues long. In DNA, the CDR3 is TGTGCTAGCAGCGCTAGCGGGACCCTCCAAGAGACCCAGTACTTC. Its protein product is CASSASGTLQETQYF.

This rearrangement joins TRBV6-5 to TRBJ2-7, with 7 bases identical to TRBD1. Losses at the gene ends were 4 bases for V and 4 bases for J; bases not matched to a gene: 7. The CDR3 contains 14 residues. Germline CDR1 MNHEY, CDR2 SVGAGI. The CDR3 sequence is CASSLRQGLYEQYF. The CDR3 nucleotides read TGTGCCAGCAGTTTAAGACAGGGCCTTTACGAGCAGTACTTC.

The V gene is TRBV11-3, the J gene TRBJ2-1; 9 nucleotides line up with TRBD2. Germline V CDR1 and CDR2: SGHNT, YENEEA. V lost 1 base and J lost 5; bases outside the gene matches: 6. This CDR3 has 16 residues. The CDR3 nucleotides are TGTGCCAGCAGCTTAGTTAGCGGGAGTGGGGACAATGAGCAGTTCTTC. Its protein is CASSLVSGSGDNEQFF. Combining the CDR3 with reference TRBV11-3 and TRBJ2-1 gives the whole variable domain EAGVVQSPRYKIIEKKQPVAFWCNPISGHNTLYWYLQNLGQGPELLIRYENEEAVDDSQLPKDRFSAERLKGVDSTLKIQPAELGDSAVYLCASSLVSGSGDNEQFFGPGTRLTVL.